This entry features one T cell receptor beta chain sequence. Its specificity is unknown. The data derive from a study of CD8 T cells in Susac syndrome. Sequencing targeted TCR beta in T cells from blood (CD8+ and CD4+). The patients serving as multiple sclerosis controls were treatment-naive. They had stable or active relapsing-remitting disease and fulfilled revised McDonald criteria. CDR1 is SEHNR, CDR2 FQNEAQ, per germline (reference sequence). This CDR3 has 14 amino acids. V was shortened by 5 bases and J by 5 bases, with 15 bases between the two germline ends. General study results and limits: Acknowledgment was made by the study that its TCR sequencing and HLA analysis involved a relatively small number of individuals.

Reverse transcription used about 0.45 to 1 ug RNA and random hexamers. An immunoSEQ multiplex PCR amplified TCR beta CDR3 over 54 Vbeta and 13 Jbeta. TCRdb independently ran MiXCR on the immunoSEQ multiplex PCR reads; one entry per CDR3 protein. Among about 300,000 distinct CDR3 sequences listed, approximately 85% were seen once. The sequencing input was CD8+ T cells from PBMCs. The receptor was isolated from a human donor with multiple sclerosis. The chain joins TRBV7-9 to TRBJ2-5; D remains unclear. This chain's CDR3 is CASSPRPDWETQYF. CDR3 nucleotides: TGTGCCAGCAGCCCCCGACCCGATTGGGAGACCCAGTACTTC.